This TCR beta chain stems from a study of response to subunit inactivated influenza vaccine. Study findings and constraints: With each seasonal influenza vaccination, the authors suggested, few new T cells are recruited.

The CDR3 spans 19 residues. Germline CDR1 is SGHAT and CDR2 is FQDESV (reference sequence). The ends lost 6 bases at V and 0 bases at J; junction bases unmatched: 16. TCRdb reprocessed the RT-PCR reads with MiXCR, giving one entry per CDR3 protein. The data contain roughly 780,000 distinct CDR3 sequences, under 20% of them seen just once; the ten biggest clones take up approximately 11%. With respect to this clonotype: The antigen remains unidentified.

The rearrangement links TRBV11-1 to TRBJ1-3; TRBD1 matches 8 bases. The sample was PBMCs from blood, taken approximately 5 days after vaccination. The receptor comes from a man in his forties or fifties who received an inactivated influenza vaccine. The CDR3, as DNA: TGTGCCAGCAGTATCTGGCTACTGACAGGGGTCTCCTCTGGAAACACCATATATTTT. This translates into CASSIWLLTGVSSGNTIYF. The whole variable domain, remainder taken from reference TRBV11-1 and TRBJ1-3, is EAEVAQSPRYKITEKSQAVAFWCDPISGHATLYWYRQILGQGPELLVQFQDESVVDDSQLPKDRFSAERLKGVDSTLKIQPAELGDSAMYLCASSIWLLTGVSSGNTIYFGEGSWLTVV.